This T cell receptor beta chain was sequenced for a study of blood T cell repertoires in COVID-19. Here immunoSEQ multiplex PCR was the method, and the copy in TCRdb shows in-frame clones only, minus some. The table records some 96,000 clones, 80% to 90% of them present only once. The CDR3 is 16 residues long. Germline V lookup: CDR1 LGHDT, CDR2 YNNKEL (reference sequence). Trimming at V came to 6 bases and at J to 4 bases, leaving 7 bases not matched to a gene. This TCR was recovered from a man older than 75 with acute or convalescent COVID-19. Sequenced input: peripheral blood. J is TRBJ2-3 and V is TRBV3-1 (or the pseudogene TRBV3-2); the match to TRBD2 covers 13 bases. The CDR3 DNA follows: TGTGCCAGCAGTCCCCAGACTAGCGGGAGGCCAGATACGCAGTATTTT. This encodes CASSPQTSGRPDTQYF.